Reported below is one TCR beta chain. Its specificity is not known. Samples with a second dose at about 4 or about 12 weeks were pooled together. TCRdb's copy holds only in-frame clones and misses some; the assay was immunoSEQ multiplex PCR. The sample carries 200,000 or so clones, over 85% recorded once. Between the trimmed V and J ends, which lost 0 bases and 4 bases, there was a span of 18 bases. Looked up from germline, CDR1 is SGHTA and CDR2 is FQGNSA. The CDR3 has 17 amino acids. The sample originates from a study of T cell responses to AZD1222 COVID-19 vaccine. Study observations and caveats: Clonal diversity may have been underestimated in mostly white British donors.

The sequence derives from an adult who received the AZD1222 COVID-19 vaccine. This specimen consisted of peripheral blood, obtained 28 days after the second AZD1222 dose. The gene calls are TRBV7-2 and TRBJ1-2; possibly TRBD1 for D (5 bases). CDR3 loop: CASSLAFSREGAYGYTF. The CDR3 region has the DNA TGTGCCAGCAGCTTAGCTTTTTCTCGGGAAGGGGCCTATGGCTACACCTTC.